This T cell receptor beta chain was sequenced during a study of OX40 agonist ivuxolimab in advanced cancers. For context, the study as a whole: The costimulatory receptor OX40 (CD134) was targeted by ivuxolimab, a fully human IgG2 agonistic monoclonal antibody. Intravenous ivuxolimab was administered to patients every 2 weeks at six dose levels: 0.01, 0.1, 0.3, 1.5, 3 and 10 mg/kg. Among the roughly 50 dose-escalation patients, roughly 20 had hepatocellular carcinoma, about 15 melanoma, 9 renal cell carcinoma and 9 head and neck cancer. The dose-escalation cohort was 80% to 90% male with a mean age of approximately 59 years, ranging from roughly 20 to 80. Prior anti-PD-1, anti-PD-L1 or anti-CTLA-4 therapy was permitted, and approximately 39% of dose-escalation patients had received checkpoint inhibitors. Partial responses occurred in three dose-escalation patients, of whom one had hepatocellular carcinoma and two had cutaneous melanoma. The purpose of peripheral TCRbeta sequencing was to test whether ivuxolimab changed TCR sequence diversity and led to clonal T-cell expansion. The paper covers the monotherapy dose-escalation part of the phase I ivuxolimab trial, which included N = 52 patients. General study outcomes and caveats: Which antigens the clonally expanded peripheral T cells were specific for was not determined. Low levels of normalized T-cell clonal expansion were also seen in some patients who did not respond. After ivuxolimab, more expanded clones were found on average in CD8+ T cells than in CD4+ T cells. At doses of 0.1 to 3.0 mg/kg, clonal expansion of both CD4+ and CD8+ blood T cells was observed from baseline to week 6. Partial responders in the 0.1-3.0 mg/kg groups had among the lowest normalized peripheral clonal expansion, especially among CD8+ T cells.

In the germline V gene (reference sequence), CDR1 corresponds to MNHEY and CDR2 to SMNVEV. The trim is 4 bases for V and 9 bases for J, with a gap of 13 bases between the germline ends. CDR3 length: 13 amino acids, cysteine to phenylalanine. Kept here is only the CDR3 DNA, which spans 39 bases and is read in frame from base 1. Patients with a history of autoimmune disease or receiving systemic immunosuppression were excluded from the trial. Peripheral blood for TCR sequencing was collected from all dose cohorts at baseline, on cycle 4 day 1, and on cycle 7 day 1. The samples were drawn from a first-in-human, open-label, multicenter phase I dose-escalation trial of ivuxolimab. The trial enrolled adults with locally advanced or metastatic head and neck squamous cell, hepatocellular, melanoma or renal cell carcinoma. CD4+ and CD8+ T cells were sorted separately from peripheral blood before TCR sequencing.

Turning to this clone: Which antigen it targets is not known. Per-base quality was not reported, and no clone a single base away is much larger than it.

For sequencing of the TCRbeta CDR3 region, genomic DNA was extracted from the sorted cells. The immunoSEQ Assay was used to sequence the TCRbeta CDR3 regions. TCRdb stores this immuneACCESS table with in-frame sequences only. Part of the clones is absent; in the studies checked, under half of the shortfall reflects unresolved V genes, and no reason is known for the rest. The sample yields some 76,000 clones; 93% were counted once. In total, the top ten clones hold over 5% of the sample. The sequence links TRBV27 to TRBJ1-5, and the D gene may be TRBD1, 5 bases matching. Source: CD4+ or CD8+ T cells sorted from blood, taken in a trial of the OX40 agonist ivuxolimab. This sequence was found in an adult with an advanced solid tumor such as melanoma, head and neck, liver or kidney cancer. The CDR3 protein sequence reads: CASSSTGLGPQHF. The DNA reads as follows: TGTGCCAGCAGTTCAACAGGTCTGGGGCCCCAGCATTTT.